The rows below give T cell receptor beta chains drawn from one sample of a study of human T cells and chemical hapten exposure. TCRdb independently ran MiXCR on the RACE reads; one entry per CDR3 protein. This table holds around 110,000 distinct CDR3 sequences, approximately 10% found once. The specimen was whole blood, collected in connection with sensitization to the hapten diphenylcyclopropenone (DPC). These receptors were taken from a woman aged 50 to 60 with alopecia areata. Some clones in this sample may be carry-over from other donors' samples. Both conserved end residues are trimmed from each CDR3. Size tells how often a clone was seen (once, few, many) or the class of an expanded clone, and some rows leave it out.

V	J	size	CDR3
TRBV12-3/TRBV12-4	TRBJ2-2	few	ASSFLGGGQNTGELF
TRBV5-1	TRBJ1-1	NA	ASSFVWGEGQLMNEAF
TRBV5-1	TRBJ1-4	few	ASSPRDSRNEKLF
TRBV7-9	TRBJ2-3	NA	ASSDSGMTDTQY
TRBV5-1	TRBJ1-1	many	ASSSRTGGTEAF
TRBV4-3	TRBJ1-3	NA	ASSSVEGRGNTIY
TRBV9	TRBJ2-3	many	ASSVGGRGESDTQY
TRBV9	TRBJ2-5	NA	ASSSGLAGVSGETQY
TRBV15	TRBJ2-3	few	ATSRALAGHTQY
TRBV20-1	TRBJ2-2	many	SARPGMGTGELF
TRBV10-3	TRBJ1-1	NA	AISESLRGRTKGTEAF
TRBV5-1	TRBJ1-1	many	ASQETEAF
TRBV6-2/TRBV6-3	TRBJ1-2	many	ASSYSTGRYT
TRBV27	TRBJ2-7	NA	ASSPRDWGVEQY
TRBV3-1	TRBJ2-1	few	ASSRTDLRLADYNEQF
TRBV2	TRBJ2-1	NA	ASSVVGADEQF
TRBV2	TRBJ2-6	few	ASNLPDAGGANVLT
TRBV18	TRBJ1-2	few	ASSPTARLGT
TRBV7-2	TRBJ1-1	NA	ASSSLGLVTEAF
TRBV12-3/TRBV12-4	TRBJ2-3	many	ASSVPKTAGTDTQY
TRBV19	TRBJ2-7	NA	ASSILAAASYEQY
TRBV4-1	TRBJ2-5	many	ASSQGAQSETQY
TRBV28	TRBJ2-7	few	ASSLRGTTYEQY
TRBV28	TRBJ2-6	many	ASSSSGRALGGANVLT
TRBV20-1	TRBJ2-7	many	SARDRGATSTYEQY
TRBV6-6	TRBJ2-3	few	ASSYIRVVDTQY
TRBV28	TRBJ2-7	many	ASSFLGSEQY
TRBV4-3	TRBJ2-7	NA	ASSQGAGWGYEQY
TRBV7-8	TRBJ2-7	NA	ASSPRLAGDAYEQY
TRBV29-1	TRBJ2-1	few	SGNPGVNEQF
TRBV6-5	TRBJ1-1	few	ASSYSNRGGTEAF
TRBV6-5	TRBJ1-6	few	ASSKTGQNSPLH
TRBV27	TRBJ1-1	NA	ASQTRGTEAF
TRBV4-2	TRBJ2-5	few	ASSQEEAFQETQY
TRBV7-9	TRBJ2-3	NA	ASSLARYGGTDTQY
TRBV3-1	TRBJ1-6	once	ASSQAPNSYNSPLH
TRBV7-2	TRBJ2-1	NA	ASSLAPGLAGNNEQF
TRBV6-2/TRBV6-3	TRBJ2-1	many	ASSPSWPSGSSGEQF
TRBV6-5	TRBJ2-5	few	ASSSPGLAGETQY
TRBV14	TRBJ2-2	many	ASSPTGYTGELF
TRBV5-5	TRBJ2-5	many	ASSLASQETQY
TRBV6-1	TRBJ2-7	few	ASSEVGRVYEQY
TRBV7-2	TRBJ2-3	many	ASAVDGTRADTQY
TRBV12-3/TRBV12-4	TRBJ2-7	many	ASSPTYYEQY
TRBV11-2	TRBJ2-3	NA	ASSFPGSGGPPSADTQY
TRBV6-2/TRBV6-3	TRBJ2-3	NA	ASSVGTSSSDTQY
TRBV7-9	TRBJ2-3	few	ASSLRGADTQY
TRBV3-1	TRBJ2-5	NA	ASSLRLAGGTLSVTQY
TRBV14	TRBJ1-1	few	ASSQTGGWTEAF
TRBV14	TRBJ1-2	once	ASSQDDGVPRYT
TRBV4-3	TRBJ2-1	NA	ASSQDRAGVHNEQF
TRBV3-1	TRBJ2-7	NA	ASSSRRTSGGRSYEQY
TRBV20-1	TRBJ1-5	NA	SAKLDMPNQPQH
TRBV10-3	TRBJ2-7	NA	AITERTASSYEQY
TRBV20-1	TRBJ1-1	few	SASAIKPEAF
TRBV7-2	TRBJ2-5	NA	ASSQAGGEETQY
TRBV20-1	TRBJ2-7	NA	SARDKAFYEQY
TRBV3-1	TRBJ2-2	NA	ASSQEVRTGELF
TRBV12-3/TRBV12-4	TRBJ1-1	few	ASSLNREAF